The 10 T cell receptor beta chains given below trace back to one sample, sequenced in a study of shared clonotypes between healthy human individuals. Assay used: immunoSEQ multiplex PCR; TCRdb lists only in-frame clones, some missing. This repertoire shows fewer than 600,000 clones, roughly four fifths found once; its top ten account for 12%. Sequencing input: PBMCs. These receptors were collected from a woman aged 40 to 49 in good health. Some clones in this sample may be carry-over from other donors' samples.

This clone was found once. The chain recombines TRBV10-1 with TRBJ2-3; D is unresolved. Trimming removed 4 bases from V and 4 bases from J, with 15 bases in between. Germline lookup yields CDR1 WNHNN and CDR2 SYGVQD (reference sequence). This CDR3 contains 15 residues. The CDR3 bases are TGCGCCAGCAGTGCGACCGGAGCCGACTCAGATACGCAGTATTTT. Its translation: CASSATGADSDTQYF.

The chain carries TRBV11-3 and TRBJ1-1; no clear D. This CDR3 has 13 amino acids. V lost 2 bases, J lost 2 bases, and 6 bases lay in between. Germline values: CDR1 SGHNT, CDR2 YENEEA. CDR3 DNA: TGTGCCAGCAGCTTACTCTCAAACACTGAAGCTTTCTTT. It translates to CASSLLSNTEAFF. The full variable domain, in which reference TRBV11-3 and TRBJ1-1 provide the parts outside the CDR3, is EAGVVQSPRYKIIEKKQPVAFWCNPISGHNTLYWYLQNLGQGPELLIRYENEEAVDDSQLPKDRFSAERLKGVDSTLKIQPAELGDSAVYLCASSLLSNTEAFFGQGTRLTVV.

The J gene is TRBJ2-1, the V gene TRBV19, with 11 bases lining up with TRBD2. Germline V CDR1 and CDR2: LNHDA, SQIVND (reference sequence). The CDR3 totals 15 residues. V gave up 6 bases and J gave up 6 bases; unmatched junction bases: 7. CDR3 sequence reads: CASRNPGLAVNEQFF. DNA of the CDR3: TGTGCCAGTAGAAACCCGGGACTAGCGGTCAATGAGCAGTTCTTC.

The chain recombines TRBV7-9 with TRBJ2-3; D gene uncertain. V was shortened by 5 bases and J by 2 bases, with 8 bases between the two germline ends. Germline V CDR1 and CDR2: SEHNR, FQNEAQ (reference sequence). This CDR3 has 13 amino acids. DNA for the CDR3: TGTGCCAGCAGCACCGCCCTCACAGATACGCAGTATTTT. It is translated as CASSTALTDTQYF.

This chain uses TRBV11-2 with TRBJ2-1; D gene ambiguous. Germline CDR1 and CDR2: SGHAT and FQNNGV. V dropped 5 bases and J dropped 3 bases, with 11 bases sitting between them. The CDR3 runs to 14 residues. The CDR3 coding sequence is TGTGCCAGCAGCCTCGCGATCAGCTACAATGAGCAGTTCTTC. This codes for CASSLAISYNEQFF.

The rearrangement uses TRBV19 and TRBJ2-7, with TRBD1 as a possible D gene (6 bases). This CDR3 comprises 15 residues. The V gene lost 5 bases and the J gene lost 5 bases, with 19 bases spanning the gap. Germline CDR1 reads LNHDA; CDR2 reads SQIVND (reference sequence). The DNA of the CDR3 is TGTGCCAGTAGTGCGCTCATCACAGGGAAGCACGAGCAGTACTTC. It specifies CASSALITGKHEQYF.

This clone was detected a few times. The CDR3 region is CASRAGADTDTQYF. The DNA for the CDR3 is TGTGCCAGCAGGGCCGGGGCGGACACAGATACGCAGTATTTT. The rearrangement joins TRBV6-6 to TRBJ2-3, with D perhaps TRBD1 or TRBD2 (5 bases each). CDR1 is MNHNY and CDR2 is SVGAGI in the germline V gene (reference sequence). V lost 6 bases and J 2 bases, leaving 12 bases between the germline ends. CDR3 size: 14 residues.

This sequence joins TRBV10-3 and TRBJ1-2, with 10 bases lining up with TRBD1. The CDR3 is made up of 15 amino acids. Germline-derived CDR1 and CDR2 are ENHRY and SYGVKD. V was clipped by 2 bases and J by 8 bases; unmatched bases: 8. The CDR3 nucleotides are TGTGCCATCAGTGAGCCCTCGGGACAGGGGCTAGGCTACACCTTC. Its translation: CAISEPSGQGLGYTF.

The chain is built from TRBV19 and TRBJ1-5, with D tentatively TRBD1 (5 bases). V was trimmed by 6 bases and J by 6 bases, leaving 18 bases between them. CDR1 LNHDA and CDR2 SQIVND come from the germline V gene (reference sequence). CDR3 length: 15 residues. CDR3 loop: CASRPLGGAGQPQHF. The CDR3 nucleotides read TGTGCCAGTAGACCCCTCGGAGGGGCGGGTCAGCCCCAGCATTTT.

Details on this clone: This could be a read error, since a much larger clone is one nucleotide away. The chain employs TRBV6-1 and TRBJ2-2, with D perhaps matching TRBD1 (6 bases). Germline CDR1 is MNHNS and CDR2 is SASEGT. Trimming pared 6 bases from V and 0 bases from J, leaving 8 bases between. CDR3 length: 14 residues. The CDR3 region has the DNA TGTGCCAGCAGACAGGGCTCGAACACCGGGGAGCTGTTTTTT. Amino acids: CASRQGSNTGELFF.